What follows are 4 T cell receptor beta chains derived from one specimen sequenced in a study of blood T cell repertoires in COVID-19. Clones were sequenced by immunoSEQ multiplex PCR, and TCRdb holds only the in-frame ones, with some missing. This sample has some 74,000 clones, with 79% found just once. The sample taken for sequencing was peripheral blood. These receptors were collected from a woman aged 50 to 60 with acute or convalescent COVID-19.

The chain is built from TRBV4-1 and TRBJ2-2; 8 bases align to TRBD2. Germline CDR1 is MGHRA and CDR2 is YSYEKL. The ends lost 3 bases at V and 2 bases at J; junction bases unmatched: 5. The CDR3 contains 16 residues. CDR3 amino acids: CASSQAREGNTGELFF. CDR3 nucleotide sequence: TGCGCCAGCAGCCAGGCCCGGGAGGGTAACACCGGGGAGCTGTTTTTT.

The genes are TRBV7-2 and TRBJ2-2; perhaps TRBD2 as D (6 bases). Germline loops: CDR1 SGHTA, CDR2 FQGNSA. The CDR3 is 15 residues long. V dropped 6 bases and J dropped 5 bases, with 16 bases sitting between them. For the CDR3, the DNA is TGTGCCAGCAGTCAAACTAGCATCGGAACCGGGGAGCTGTTTTTT. It is translated as CASSQTSIGTGELFF.

The chain joins TRBV19 to TRBJ1-1, with D hard to call. The germline V gene encodes CDR1 LNHDA and CDR2 SQIVND (reference sequence). The CDR3 extends over 13 amino acids. Deletions cut 6 bases from V and 1 base from J, with 9 bases between. CDR3 nucleotide sequence: TGTGCCAGTAGCCAAGACACGAACACTGAAGCTTTCTTT. It codes for CASSQDTNTEAFF. The entire variable domain, with the rest obtained from reference TRBV19 and TRBJ1-1, is as follows: DGGITQSPKYLFRKEGQNVTLSCEQNLNHDAMYWYRQDPGQGLRLIYYSQIVNDFQKGDIAEGYSVSREKKESFPLTVTSAQKNPTAFYLCASSQDTNTEAFFGQGTRLTVV.

This clone was picked up one time. The chain couples TRBV2 to TRBJ1-4; 8 bases align to TRBD1. Germline lookup yields CDR1 SNHLY and CDR2 FYNNEI. The CDR3 runs to 14 residues. V shed 6 bases and J 7 bases; nucleotides not matched to a gene: 7. CDR3 bases: TGTGCCAGCAGGAGGGACAGGACCTCTGAAAAACTGTTTTTT. Translated: CASRRDRTSEKLFF.